This TCR beta chain was captured by sequencing in a study of blood T cell repertoires in COVID-19. Overall study: There were acute and convalescent COVID-19 samples, and they came from the United States, Italy and Spain. The cDNA or gDNA used as material had been derived from T cells, B-cell-depleted T cells, or PBMCs.

The sample holds a few counts of this clone. As originally analysed: Nucleated cell counts were estimated from reference gene primer amplification. Only in-frame clones appear in the TCRdb table, and some are missing; sequencing was by immunoSEQ multiplex PCR. V and J calls and clone size come straight from that table; D and trimming were deduced from the DNA. The profile covers 150,000 to 200,000 clones, with 70% to 80% appearing a single time and 7% to 9% taken by the ten largest. Source material: peripheral blood. This TCR was sampled from a man aged 60 to 69 with acute or convalescent COVID-19.

CDR3 nucleotides: TGCGCCAGCAGCCAAGGCGGGGCCCGGAACACTGAAGCTTTCTTT. This encodes CASSQGGARNTEAFF. The chain employs TRBV4-1 and TRBJ1-1; possibly TRBD1 for D (5 bases). CDR1 MGHRA and CDR2 YSYEKL come from the germline V gene. Trimming removed 1 base at V and 1 base at J, with 10 bases between. CDR3 size: 15 residues.